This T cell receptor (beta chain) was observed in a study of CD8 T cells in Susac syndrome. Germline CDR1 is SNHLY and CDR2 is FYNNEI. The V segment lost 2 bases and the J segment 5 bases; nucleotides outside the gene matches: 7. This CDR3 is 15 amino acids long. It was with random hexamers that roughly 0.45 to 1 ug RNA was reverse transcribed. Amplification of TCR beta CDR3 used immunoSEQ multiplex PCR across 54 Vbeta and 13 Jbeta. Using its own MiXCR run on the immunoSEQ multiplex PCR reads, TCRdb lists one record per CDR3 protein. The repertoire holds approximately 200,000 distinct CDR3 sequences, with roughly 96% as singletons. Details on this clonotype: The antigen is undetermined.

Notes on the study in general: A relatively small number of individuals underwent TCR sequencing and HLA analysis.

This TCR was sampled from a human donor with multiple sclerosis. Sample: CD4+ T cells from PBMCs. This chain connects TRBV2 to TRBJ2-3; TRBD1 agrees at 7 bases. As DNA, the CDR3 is TGTGCCAGCAGTGAATTGGGACAGAGTTTAGATACGCAGTATTTT. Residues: CASSELGQSLDTQYF.